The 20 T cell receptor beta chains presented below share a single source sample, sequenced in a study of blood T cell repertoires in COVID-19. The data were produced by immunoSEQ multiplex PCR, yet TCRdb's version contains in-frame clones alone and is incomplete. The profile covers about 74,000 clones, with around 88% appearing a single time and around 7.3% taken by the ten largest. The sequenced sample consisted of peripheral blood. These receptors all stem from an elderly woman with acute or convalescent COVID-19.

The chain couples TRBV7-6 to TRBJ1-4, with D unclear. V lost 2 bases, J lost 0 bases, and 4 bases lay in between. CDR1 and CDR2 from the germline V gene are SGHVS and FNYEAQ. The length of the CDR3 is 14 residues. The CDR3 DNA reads TGTGCCAGCAGCTTATTAGCAACTAATGAAAAACTGTTTTTT. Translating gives CASSLLATNEKLFF.

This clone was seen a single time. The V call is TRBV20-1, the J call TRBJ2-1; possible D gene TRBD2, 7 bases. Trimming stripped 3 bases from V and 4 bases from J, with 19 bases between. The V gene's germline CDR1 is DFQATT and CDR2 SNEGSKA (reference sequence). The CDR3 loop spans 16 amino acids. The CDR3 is CSASVGGGLSYNEQFF. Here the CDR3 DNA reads TGCAGTGCTAGTGTGGGGGGGGGCCTGTCTTACAATGAGCAGTTCTTC.

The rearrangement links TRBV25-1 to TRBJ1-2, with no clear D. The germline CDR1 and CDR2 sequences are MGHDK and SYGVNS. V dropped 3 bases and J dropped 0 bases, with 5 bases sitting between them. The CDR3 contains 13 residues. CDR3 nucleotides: TGTGCCAGCAGTGACGGTCCTAACTATGGCTACACCTTC. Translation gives CASSDGPNYGYTF.

In DNA form, the CDR3 reads TGTGCCAGCTCACCTATATCCAGGGGTGCCGAGCAGTACTTC. Its protein is CASSPISRGAEQYF. The V call is TRBV18, the J call TRBJ2-7, with a possible D match to TRBD1 (6 bases). This CDR3 has 14 amino acids. Germline loops: CDR1 KGHSH, CDR2 LQKENI. V was pared by 3 bases and J by 6 bases, with 15 bases between.

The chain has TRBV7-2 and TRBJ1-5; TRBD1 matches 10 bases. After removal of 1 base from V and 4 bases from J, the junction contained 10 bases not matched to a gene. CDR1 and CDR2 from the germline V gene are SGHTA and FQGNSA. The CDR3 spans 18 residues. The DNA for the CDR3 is TGTGCCAGCAGCTTAGTGGGACAGGGGATTTTAGGGAATCAGCCCCAGCATTTT. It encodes CASSLVGQGILGNQPQHF.

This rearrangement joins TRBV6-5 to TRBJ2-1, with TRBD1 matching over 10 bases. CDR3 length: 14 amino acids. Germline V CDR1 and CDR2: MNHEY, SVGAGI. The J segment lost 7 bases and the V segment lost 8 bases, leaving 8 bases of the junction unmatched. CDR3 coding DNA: TGTGCCAGCTCATCGGGACAGGGGAGAAATGAGCAGTTCTTC. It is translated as CASSSGQGRNEQFF.

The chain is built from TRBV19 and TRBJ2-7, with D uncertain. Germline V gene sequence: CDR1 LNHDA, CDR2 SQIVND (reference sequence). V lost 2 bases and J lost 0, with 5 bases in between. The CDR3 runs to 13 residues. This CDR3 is CASSIQDSYEQYF. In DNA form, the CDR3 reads TGTGCCAGTAGTATACAGGACTCCTACGAGCAGTACTTC.

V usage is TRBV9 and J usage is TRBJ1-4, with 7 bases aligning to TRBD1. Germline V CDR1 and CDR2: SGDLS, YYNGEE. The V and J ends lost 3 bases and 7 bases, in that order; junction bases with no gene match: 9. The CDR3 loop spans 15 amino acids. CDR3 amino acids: CASSASGTVFEKLFF. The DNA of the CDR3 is TGTGCCAGCAGCGCGTCCGGGACAGTGTTTGAAAAACTGTTTTTT. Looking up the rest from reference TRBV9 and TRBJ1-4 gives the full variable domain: DSGVTQTPKHLITATGQRVTLRCSPRSGDLSVYWYQQSLDQGLQFLIQYYNGEERAKGNILERFSAQQFPDLHSELNLSSLELGDSALYFCASSASGTVFEKLFFGSGTQLSVL.

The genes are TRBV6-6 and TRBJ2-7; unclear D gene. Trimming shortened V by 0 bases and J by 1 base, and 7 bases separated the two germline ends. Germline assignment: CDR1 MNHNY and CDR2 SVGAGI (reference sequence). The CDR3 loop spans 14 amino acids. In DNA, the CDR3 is TGTGCCAGCAGTTACTCAATGGAGTCCTACGAGCAGTACTTC. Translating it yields CASSYSMESYEQYF.

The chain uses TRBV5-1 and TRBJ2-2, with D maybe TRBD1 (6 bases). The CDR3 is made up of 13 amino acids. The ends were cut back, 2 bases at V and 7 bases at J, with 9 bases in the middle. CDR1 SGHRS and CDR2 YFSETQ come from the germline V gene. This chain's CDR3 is CASSLTGYGELFF. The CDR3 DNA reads TGCGCCAGCAGCTTAACAGGGTACGGGGAGCTGTTTTTT.

This chain's CDR3 is CASSRQTGGNYGYTF. The DNA for the CDR3 is TGTGCCAGCAGCCGTCAAACAGGGGGTAACTATGGCTACACCTTC. The gene calls are TRBV5-8 and TRBJ1-2, with 8 nucleotides matching TRBD1. The ends lost 4 bases at V and 1 base at J; junction bases unmatched: 6. There are 15 residues in the CDR3. Germline CDR1 and CDR2: SGHTS and YDEGEE.

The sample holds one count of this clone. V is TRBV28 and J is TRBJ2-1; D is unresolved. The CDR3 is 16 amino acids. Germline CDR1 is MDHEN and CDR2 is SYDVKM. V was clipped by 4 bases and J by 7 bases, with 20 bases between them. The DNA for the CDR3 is TGTGCCAGCAGTTCCCCCAACCGAGAACCACAGAATGAGCAGTTCTTC. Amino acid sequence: CASSSPNREPQNEQFF.

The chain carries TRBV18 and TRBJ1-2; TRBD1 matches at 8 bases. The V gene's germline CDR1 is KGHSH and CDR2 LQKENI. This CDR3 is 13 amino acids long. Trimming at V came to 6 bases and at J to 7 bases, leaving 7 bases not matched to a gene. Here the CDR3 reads CASSPGQDAGYTF. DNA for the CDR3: TGTGCCAGCTCCCCGGGACAGGACGCTGGCTACACCTTC. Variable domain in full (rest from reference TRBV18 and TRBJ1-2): NAGVMQNPRHLVRRRGQEARLRCSPMKGHSHVYWYRQLPEEGLKFMVYLQKENIIDESGMPKERFSAEFPKEGPSILRIQQVVRGDSAAYFCASSPGQDAGYTFGSGTRLTVV.

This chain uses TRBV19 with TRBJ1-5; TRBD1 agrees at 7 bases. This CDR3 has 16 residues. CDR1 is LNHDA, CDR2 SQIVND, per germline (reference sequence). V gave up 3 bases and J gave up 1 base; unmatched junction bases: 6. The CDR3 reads CASSIPQGVSNQPQHF. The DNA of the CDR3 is TGTGCCAGTAGTATCCCGCAGGGGGTGAGCAATCAGCCCCAGCATTTT.

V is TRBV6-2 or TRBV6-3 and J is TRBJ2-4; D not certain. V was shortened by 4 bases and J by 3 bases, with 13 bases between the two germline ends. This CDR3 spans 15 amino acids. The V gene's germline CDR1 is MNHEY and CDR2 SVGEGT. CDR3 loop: CASSSLSLSKNIQYF. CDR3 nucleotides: TGTGCCAGCAGTTCTCTATCCCTTAGCAAAAACATTCAGTACTTC.

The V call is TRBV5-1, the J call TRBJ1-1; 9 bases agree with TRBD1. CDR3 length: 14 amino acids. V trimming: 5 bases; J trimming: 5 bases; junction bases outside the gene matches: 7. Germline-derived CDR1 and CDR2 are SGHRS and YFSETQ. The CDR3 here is CASRSGTGRTEAFF. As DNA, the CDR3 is TGCGCCAGCAGGTCGGGGACAGGGCGAACTGAAGCTTTCTTT.

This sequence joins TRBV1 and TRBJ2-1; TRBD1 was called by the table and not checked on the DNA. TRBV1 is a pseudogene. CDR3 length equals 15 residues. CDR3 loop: CTSSQKGAPFHEQFF. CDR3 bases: TGCACCAGCAGCCAAAAGGGGGCGCCTTTCCATGAGCAGTTCTTC.

The CDR3 here is CASTGQNSYEQYF. CDR3 nucleotide sequence: TGTGCCAGCACAGGACAGAACTCCTACGAGCAGTACTTC. This chain uses TRBV28 with TRBJ2-7; perhaps TRBD1 as D (6 bases). The CDR3 sequence is 13 residues long. V lost 7 bases, J lost 0 bases, and 10 bases lay in between. Germline CDR1 is MDHEN and CDR2 is SYDVKM.

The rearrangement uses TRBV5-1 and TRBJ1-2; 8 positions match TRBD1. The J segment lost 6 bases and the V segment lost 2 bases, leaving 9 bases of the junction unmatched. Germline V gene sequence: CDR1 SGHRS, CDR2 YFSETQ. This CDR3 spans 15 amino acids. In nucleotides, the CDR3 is TGCGCCAGCAGCTTAGACGGACAGGGCGCTAATGGCTACACCTTC. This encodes CASSLDGQGANGYTF.

The CDR3 here is CASSLLATLGGTGEKDTQYF. The CDR3 DNA sequence: TGTGCCAGCAGCCTACTCGCCACTTTGGGAGGGACAGGGGAGAAAGATACGCAGTATTTT. The V call is TRBV4-2, the J call TRBJ2-3, with 10 bases lining up with TRBD1. Germline CDR1 is LGHNA and CDR2 is YNFKEQ. V was clipped by 4 bases and J by 5 bases; unmatched bases: 21. CDR3 size: 20 residues.